These 27 T cell receptor beta chains originate from one sample sequenced in a study of molecular identifiers for immune sequencing clone quantification. Using its own MiXCR run on the PCR reads, TCRdb lists one record per CDR3 protein. This table holds fewer than 100,000 distinct CDR3 sequences, under 25% found once. Source material: naive CD8+ T cells from blood, with Jurkat cell RNA spiked in. The sample's subset: FACS-sorted CD8+CD4-CCR7+CD45RA+ naive T cells. The receptors derive from a human donor in good health. Some libraries in this study had Jurkat cell RNA spiked in.

The sample holds many counts of this clonotype. In DNA, the CDR3 is TGCAGCGTTATTGTCACTGAAGCTTTCTTT. This codes for CSVIVTEAFF. The rearrangement links TRBV29-1 to TRBJ1-1, with D hard to call. The CDR3 consists of 10 residues. The germline CDR1 and CDR2 sequences are SQVTM and ANQGSEA. Trimming left V 5 bases short and J 4 bases short, with 5 bases between.

Worth noting for this clonotype: This may be a read error, as it is one base from a much larger clone. CDR3 loop: CASSRTGIAYEQYF. CDR3 nucleotides: TGTGCCAGTAGTCGGACGGGCATCGCCTACGAGCAGTACTTC. The chain carries TRBV19 and TRBJ2-7, with D hard to call. Trimming pared 5 bases from V and 2 bases from J, leaving 13 bases between. There are 14 residues in the CDR3. CDR1 and CDR2 (germline): LNHDA, SQIVND (reference sequence).

This clonotype has at least ten counts. The J gene is TRBJ2-7, the V gene TRBV7-9; 9 bases match TRBD1. The length of the CDR3 is 14 residues. Per the germline V gene, CDR1 is SEHNR and CDR2 is FQNEAQ (reference sequence). Losses at the gene ends were 4 bases for V and 4 bases for J; bases not matched to a gene: 5. The CDR3, as DNA: TGTGCCAGCAGCTCGGGACAGGGTGGGTACGAGCAGTACTTC. Its translation: CASSSGQGGYEQYF.

This clonotype was observed a few times. The junction and the germline gene differ at one end; a read error may be behind it. V usage is TRBV19 and J usage is TRBJ1-1; weak D call: TRBD1 (6 bases). Per germline, CDR1 LNHDA and CDR2 SQIVND (reference sequence). The CDR3 loop spans 15 amino acids. DNA of the CDR3: TGTGCCCGTAGTCTAGGGGGGCCCTTGGGCACTGAAGCTTTCTTT. It is translated as CARSLGGPLGTEAFF. The whole variable domain, filled in from reference TRBV19 and TRBJ1-1, reads DGGITQSPKYLFRKEGQNVTLSCEQNLNHDAMYWYRQDPGQGLRLIYYSQIVNDFQKGDIAEGYSVSREKKESFPLTVTSAQKNPTAFYLCARSLGGPLGTEAFFGQGTRLTVV.

This clonotype was observed at least ten times. The chain uses TRBV6-1 and TRBJ2-1, with D possibly matching TRBD2 (5 bases). The CDR3 contains 12 residues. V lost 0 bases and J lost 13, with 10 bases in between. Per germline, CDR1 MNHNS and CDR2 SASEGT. The DNA of the CDR3 is TGTGCCAGCAGTGAAGCTGGCGGGCCCCAGTTCTTC. As protein: CASSEAGGPQFF.

The chain joins TRBV28 to TRBJ2-7; D perhaps matches TRBD1 (5 bases). The germline gives CDR1 MDHEN, CDR2 SYDVKM. The length of the CDR3 is 14 residues. V gave up 5 bases and J gave up 7 bases, with 18 bases separating them. DNA of the CDR3: TGTGCCAGCAGTAACCACCAGGGTTTCGGGGAGCAGTACTTC. Translating it yields CASSNHQGFGEQYF.

The CDR3 DNA follows: TGCAGCACCCCATATCGGGAGGGCTTCACAGATACGCAGTATTTT. It translates to CSTPYREGFTDTQYF. The chain is built from TRBV20-1 and TRBJ2-3, with 8 bases that match TRBD2. The CDR3 sequence is 15 residues long. Germline V lookup: CDR1 DFQATT, CDR2 SNEGSKA (reference sequence).

Worth noting for this clonotype: A much larger clone is a single base away; this may be a read error. The chain combines TRBV5-6 with TRBJ1-1; D remains ambiguous. CDR1 is SGHDT and CDR2 is YYEEEE in the germline V gene. The V end was cut by 3 bases, the J end by 1 base, with 10 bases between. This CDR3 region has 14 residues. The CDR3 spells CASSSGAENTEAFF. The CDR3 region has the DNA TGTGCCAGCAGCTCCGGTGCAGAGAACACTGAAGCTTTCTTT.

This clonotype was seen at least ten times. The chain employs TRBV21-1 and TRBJ2-6; TRBD1, the D gene given by the table, was not confirmed from the DNA. TRBV21-1 is a known pseudogene. CDR3 length equals 17 residues. CDR3 protein: CASRKAGKGPGANVLTF. DNA of the CDR3: TGTGCCAGCAGGAAAGCGGGAAAGGGTCCTGGGGCCAACGTCCTGACTTTC.

Worth noting for this clonotype: An end of the junction differs from the germline gene, which may be a read error. V gene TRBV30 combines with J gene TRBJ1-2; D is perhaps TRBD1 (6 bases). The CDR3 is 13 amino acids. Germline CDR1 reads GTSNPN; CDR2 reads SVGIG (reference sequence). This CDR3 is CAWSVGRGGLFLF. The CDR3 coding sequence is TGTGCCTGGAGTGTAGGCAGGGGAGGGTTGTTCCTCTTC.

A few counts support this clonotype. The CDR3 region has the DNA TGTGCCAGCAGCTTAGGGCGGGGGTTCTCCTACAATGAGCAGTTCTTC. Encoded protein: CASSLGRGFSYNEQFF. V usage is TRBV5-6 and J usage is TRBJ2-1; 7 nucleotides match TRBD2. V trimming: 2 bases; J trimming: 0 bases; junction bases outside the gene matches: 5. The CDR3 consists of 16 residues. Per germline, CDR1 SGHDT and CDR2 YYEEEE. Full variable domain (outside the CDR3, taken from reference TRBV5-6 and TRBJ2-1): DAGVTQSPTHLIKTRGQQVTLRCSPKSGHDTVSWYQQALGQGPQFIFQYYEEEERQRGNFPDRFSGHQFPNYSSELNVNALLLGDSALYLCASSLGRGFSYNEQFFGPGTRLTVL.

This clonotype was seen ten or more times. The chain uses TRBV30 and TRBJ2-3, with D uncertain. This CDR3 has 13 residues. Trimming removed 0 bases at V and 3 bases at J, with 7 bases between. Germline V lookup: CDR1 GTSNPN, CDR2 SVGIG (reference sequence). Here the CDR3 reads CAWSVAMTDTQYF. CDR3 bases: TGTGCCTGGAGTGTTGCGATGACAGATACGCAGTATTTT.

A word on this clonotype: A much larger clone differs from this one at a single base, so this may be a read error. The missing conserved phenylalanine or tryptophan at the end of this CDR3 makes a read error likely. V gene TRBV7-9 combines with J gene TRBJ1-2, with a tentative D call TRBD1 (6 bases). CDR1 and CDR2 from the germline V gene are SEHNR and FQNEAQ (reference sequence). CDR3 length: 16 amino acids. V dropped 5 bases and J dropped 0 bases, with 16 bases sitting between them. The CDR3: CASSQTGQPANYGYTL. CDR3 coding DNA: TGTGCCAGCAGCCAGACGGGACAACCAGCTAACTATGGCTACACCCTC.

There are many counts of this clonotype. The CDR3 bases are TGTGCCAGCTCACCACTGGCCGGAGATACAGATACGCAGTATTTT. Encoded protein: CASSPLAGDTDTQYF. The gene calls are TRBV18 and TRBJ2-3; D gene ambiguous. V was shortened by 1 base and J by 3 bases, with 11 bases between the two germline ends. The CDR3 is made up of 15 amino acids. Germline V lookup: CDR1 KGHSH, CDR2 LQKENI.

This clonotype came up many times. DNA for the CDR3: TGCGCCAGCAGCCAGGAACTGGGAGGGACCAGCTCCTACGAGCAGTACTTC. Translating it yields CASSQELGGTSSYEQYF. The chain has TRBV4-3 and TRBJ2-7, with TRBD2 matching 7 bases. The CDR3 spans 17 residues. V was pared by 3 bases and J by 0 bases, with 11 bases of the junction left unmatched. Germline values: CDR1 LGHNA, CDR2 YSLEER.

This clonotype was picked up many times. The chain employs TRBV7-9 and TRBJ1-1; D is undetermined. The length of the CDR3 is 13 residues. V lost 5 bases and J 0 bases, leaving 7 bases between the germline ends. Per the germline V gene, CDR1 is SEHNR and CDR2 is FQNEAQ (reference sequence). The CDR3 coding sequence is TGTGCCAGCAGCCAAAACCTGAACACTGAAGCTTTCTTT. It translates to CASSQNLNTEAFF.

This clonotype has a count of ten or more. J is TRBJ1-5 and V is TRBV29-1; maybe TRBD1 (6 bases). V dropped 3 bases and J dropped 4 bases, with 13 bases sitting between them. The CDR3 consists of 14 residues. In germline, CDR1 is SQVTM, CDR2 ANQGSEA. The CDR3 DNA follows: TGCAGCGTTGATTCAGGGGAAGGTAATCAGCCCCAGCATTTT. Protein: CSVDSGEGNQPQHF.

The CDR3: CASSLIEGLENEQFF. DNA for the CDR3: TGTGCCAGCAGCTTAATTGAGGGACTAGAGAATGAGCAGTTCTTC. The genes are TRBV7-6 and TRBJ2-1, with 8 bases aligning to TRBD2. The length of the CDR3 is 15 residues. CDR1 and CDR2 from the germline V gene are SGHVS and FNYEAQ. The J segment lost 7 bases and the V segment lost 2 bases, leaving 7 bases of the junction unmatched.

V is TRBV5-1 and J is TRBJ2-1; the match to TRBD1 covers 9 bases. CDR1 is SGHRS and CDR2 is YFSETQ in the germline V gene. The CDR3 has 13 amino acids. V gave up 4 bases and J gave up 7 bases; unmatched junction bases: 3. DNA for the CDR3: TGCGCCAGCAGCATGACAGGGGGGAATGAGCAGTTCTTC. Protein sequence: CASSMTGGNEQFF. The full variable domain, in which reference TRBV5-1 and TRBJ2-1 provide the parts outside the CDR3, is KAGVTQTPRYLIKTRGQQVTLSCSPISGHRSVSWYQQTPGQGLQFLFEYFSETQRNKGNFPGRFSGRQFSNSRSEMNVSTLELGDSALYLCASSMTGGNEQFFGPGTRLTVL.

This clonotype turned up a few times. CDR3: CASSLSPGDGQPQHF. CDR3 bases: TGTGCCAGCAGCTTATCTCCGGGGGACGGGCAGCCCCAGCATTTT. The chain joins TRBV7-9 to TRBJ1-5, with D possibly matching TRBD1 (5 bases). V lost 2 bases and J 7 bases, leaving 15 bases between the germline ends. Germline V CDR1 and CDR2: SEHNR, FQNEAQ (reference sequence). This CDR3 has 15 residues. The whole variable domain, filled in from reference TRBV7-9 and TRBJ1-5, reads DTGVSQNPRHKITKRGQNVTFRCDPISEHNRLYWYRQTLGQGPEFLTYFQNEAQLEKSRLLSDRFSAERPKGSFSTLEIQRTEQGDSAMYLCASSLSPGDGQPQHFGDGTRLSIL.

This clonotype was observed a few times. V gene TRBV7-3 combines with J gene TRBJ2-1; 11 bases fit TRBD2. The CDR3 runs to 18 residues. Looked up from germline, CDR1 is SGHTA and CDR2 is FQGTGA. The V gene end was trimmed by 1 base and the J gene end by 7 bases; junction bases not matched to a gene: 12. CDR3 nucleotides: TGTGCCAGCAGCTTAAAGATCCTAGCGGGAGGAGGCGGGAATGAGCAGTTCTTC. It translates to CASSLKILAGGGGNEQFF.

As regards this clonotype: At one end, the junction sequence differs from germline, possibly due to a read error. J is TRBJ2-1 and V is TRBV24-1; 11 bases map to TRBD2. Germline assignment: CDR1 KGHDR and CDR2 SFDVKD. The length of the CDR3 is 18 residues. The CDR3 DNA follows: TGTGCCGCCAGTGATGGGACTAGCGGATTGAGCTCCTACAATGAGCAGTTCTTC. Translation gives CAASDGTSGLSSYNEQFF.

Many counts were recorded for this clonotype. This chain connects TRBV20-1 to TRBJ2-7; TRBD1 might be the D (6 bases). This CDR3 region has 13 residues. Between the trimmed V and J ends, which lost 3 bases and 3 bases, there was a span of 12 bases. CDR1 DFQATT and CDR2 SNEGSKA come from the germline V gene (reference sequence). CDR3 nucleotides: TGCAGTGCTAGTTGGGACACCGACTACGAGCAGTACTTC. This codes for CSASWDTDYEQYF.

The chain links TRBV3-1 to TRBJ2-3; 8 bases align to TRBD2. The CDR3 totals 20 residues. Looked up from germline, CDR1 is LGHDT and CDR2 is YNNKEL (reference sequence). The J segment lost 2 bases and the V segment lost 4 bases, leaving 20 bases of the junction unmatched. In DNA form, the CDR3 reads TGTGCCAGCAGCCCCTACCCGGGGGGGTCAGTCGAGAAATACACAGATACGCAGTATTTT. This codes for CASSPYPGGSVEKYTDTQYF.

With respect to this clonotype: A clone one base away is much larger, so this may be a read error. The J gene is TRBJ1-1, the V gene TRBV4-1, with D uncertain. The CDR3 has 12 amino acids. Germline V gene lookup returns CDR1 MGHRA and CDR2 YSYEKL. This CDR3 reads CASTSMNTEASF. In nucleotides, the CDR3 is TGCGCCAGCACCTCTATGAACACTGAAGCTTCCTTT.

In regard to this clonotype: This clone may be a read error of a much larger clone one base away. This rearrangement joins TRBV20-1 to TRBJ2-3, with 9 bases fitting TRBD1. V was clipped by 6 bases and J by 4 bases; unmatched bases: 14. This CDR3 comprises 16 residues. Per the germline V gene, CDR1 is DFQATT and CDR2 is SNEGSKA (reference sequence). CDR3 in amino acids: CSANSGTGFSADTQYF. The DNA for the CDR3 is TGCAGTGCCAACTCCGGGACAGGGTTTAGCGCAGATACGCAGTATTTT.

Comment on this clonotype: Just one base apart from a much larger clone, this may be a read error. The chain is built from TRBV6-1 and TRBJ2-1, with 7 bases that match TRBD1. This CDR3 is built from 15 residues. V lost 10 bases, J lost 1 base, and 10 bases stayed unmatched. The V gene's germline CDR1 is MNHNS and CDR2 SASEGT. CDR3 nucleotides: TGTGCCAACGCCCCACAGGGGATTTCCTACAATGAGCAGTTCTTC. Translated: CANAPQGISYNEQFF.